This T cell receptor (beta chain) was identified in a study of graft-versus-host responses after intestinal transplantation. In the study overall: Transplant recipients had multivisceral, liver-intestinal, or isolated intestinal grafts. Tacrolimus and steroids were given for two to four years to all recipients after anti-thymocyte globulin induction. Study-wide findings and caveats: Recipient-marrow GvH clones were detected, some having first appeared in ileum or blood.

Assay: immunoSEQ multiplex PCR; the TCRdb copy retains only in-frame clones and omits some. This sample has roughly 100,000 clones, with roughly 93% found just once. This clone was detected only once. Its antigen remains unknown. Looked up from germline, CDR1 is SEHNR and CDR2 is FQNEAQ (reference sequence). The CDR3 runs 14 residues. With 5 bases clipped from V and 7 bases from J, the junction kept 6 bases outside the gene matches. The rearrangement links TRBV7-9 to TRBJ2-1; 9 bases align to TRBD2. The sequence came from a human donor who received an intestinal transplant. This material consisted of unstimulated CD8+ T cells sorted from spleen or lymph node cells, taken before intestinal transplant. The CDR3 sequence is CASSPGTSKNEQFF. CDR3 in DNA: TGTGCCAGCAGCCCTGGGACTAGCAAGAATGAGCAGTTCTTC.